These T cell receptor beta chains were read from a single sample in a study of spatial heterogeneity in lung cancer. TCRdb redid the calling of the 5' RACE reads with MiXCR, one entry per CDR3 protein. The sample contains roughly 1,200 distinct CDR3 sequences, more than 4.5% of which appear only once. Sequences were derived from lung tumor tissue, sampled at surgery. Every receptor here comes from a male donor with early-stage non-small cell lung cancer. The CDR3 runs from the conserved cysteine through the conserved F or W. The order of the fields is V gene, D gene, J gene, clone size, CDR3 DNA, CDR3 protein. A D gene is named only where the DNA matches it firmly. The size of a clone is reported for some rows only, either as once, few or many, or as a class for expanded clones.

>TRBV6-2/TRBV6-3|NA|TRBJ2-4|large
TGTGCCAGCAGTGAATTCCGCTCGGGAGCCAAAAACATTCAGTACTTC
CASSEFRSGAKNIQYF
>TRBV4-3|NA|TRBJ1-1|few
TGCGCCAGCAGCCAAACCGGATCGGGGCCAAAAGCTTTCTTT
CASSQTGSGPKAFF
>TRBV7-6|TRBD2|TRBJ2-7|large
TGTGCCAGCAGCTCCCGACTAGCGGGGGAGAGGTACGAGCAGTACTTC
CASSSRLAGERYEQYF
>TRBV11-2|TRBD1|TRBJ2-7|medium-sized
TGTGCCAGCAGCCCGGACAGGAGCTCCTACGAGCAGTACTTC
CASSPDRSSYEQYF
>TRBV30|NA|TRBJ1-3|large
TGTGCCTGGAGGGGGGACATCTCTGGAAACACCATATATTTT
CAWRGDISGNTIYF
>TRBV28|TRBD2|TRBJ2-1|few
TGTGCCAGCAGTTTAGTTGGTCTAGCGGGAGGCAATGAGCAGTTCTTC
CASSLVGLAGGNEQFF
>TRBV27|NA|TRBJ2-1|medium-sized
TGTGCCAGCAGTTTGGGGCCATCATACTCCTACAATGAGCAGTTCTTC
CASSLGPSYSYNEQFF
>TRBV12-3/TRBV12-4|TRBD2|TRBJ2-7|medium-sized
TGTGCCAGCAGCCCGGGACTAGCGGGAGCCTACGAGCAGTACTTC
CASSPGLAGAYEQYF
>TRBV20-1|TRBD2|TRBJ2-1|medium-sized
TGCAGTGCTAGAGCTATCCCCCGAGGGGTAGCGGGGAATGAGCAGTTCTTC
CSARAIPRGVAGNEQFF
>TRBV7-6|TRBD1|TRBJ2-3|medium-sized
TGTGCCAGCAGCCAAGGAGGGACAGGGGGACATACGCAGTATTTT
CASSQGGTGGHTQYF
>TRBV28|NA|TRBJ2-4|medium-sized
TGTGCCAGCAGTCTAGGACTGTATAATACCAAAAACATTCAGTACTTC
CASSLGLYNTKNIQYF
>TRBV2|TRBD2|TRBJ2-3|medium-sized
TGTGCCAGCAGGGACCGACTAGCCCCTTCCGGCGATACGCAGTATTTT
CASRDRLAPSGDTQYF
>TRBV12-3/TRBV12-4|TRBD1|TRBJ1-5|medium-sized
TGTGCCAGCAGACTCGGGACAGATCAGCCCCAGCATTTT
CASRLGTDQPQHF
>TRBV28|NA|TRBJ1-5|medium-sized
TGTGCCAGCAAAGGGCCCGGCGGACAGCCCCAGCATTTT
CASKGPGGQPQHF
>TRBV10-3|NA|TRBJ2-3|medium-sized
TGTGCCATCAGTGGGGATGAGGCAGATACGCAGTATTTT
CAISGDEADTQYF
>TRBV20-1|TRBD1|TRBJ1-4|large
TGCAGTGCTAGTGGGACAGGGGTTCGCGAAAAACTGTTTTTT
CSASGTGVREKLFF
>TRBV12-3/TRBV12-4|NA|TRBJ1-2|medium-sized
TGTGCCAGCAGTTTTCACGGAGGGGGCTACACCTTC
CASSFHGGGYTF
>TRBV3-1|NA|TRBJ2-4|medium-sized
TGTGCCAGCAGCTCGGAGGGAAACATTCAGTACTTC
CASSSEGNIQYF
>TRBV6-1|NA|TRBJ2-1|medium-sized
TGTGCCAGCAGTCTGACAGCGGACAATGAGCAGTTCTTC
CASSLTADNEQFF
>TRBV20-1|TRBD2|TRBJ2-1|large
TGCAGTGCTAGCGGGAGGAGCTCCTACAATGAGCAGTTCTTC
CSASGRSSYNEQFF
>TRBV7-9|NA|TRBJ2-2|medium-sized
TGTGCCAGCAGCTTGGACGGTATCACCGGGGAGCTGTTTTTT
CASSLDGITGELFF
>TRBV5-4|TRBD2|TRBJ2-3|medium-sized
TGTGCCAGCAGCTTGCAGGCTAGCGGGAAGATAGATACGCAGTATTTT
CASSLQASGKIDTQYF
>TRBV6-6|NA|TRBJ1-4|medium-sized
TGTGCCAGCAGCCGCGTCAGGGTCCGCACTAATGAAAAACTGTTTTTT
CASSRVRVRTNEKLFF
>TRBV20-1|TRBD1|TRBJ2-7|large
TGCAGTGCTTCCCACAGGGACAGGGCCTACGAGCAGTACTTC
CSASHRDRAYEQYF
>TRBV28|NA|TRBJ2-1|NA
TGTGCCAGCAGTTACCATCCCTCCTACAATGAGCAGTTCTTC
CASSYHPSYNEQFF
>TRBV7-2|NA|TRBJ2-7|medium-sized
TGTGCCAGCAGCTTAGCGCACACAGGGCCCTACGAGCAGTACTTC
CASSLAHTGPYEQYF
>TRBV28|TRBD1|TRBJ2-4|medium-sized
TGTGCCAGCAGTAACGCAGGGGGTTTAGCCAAAAACATTCAGTACTTC
CASSNAGGLAKNIQYF
>TRBV20-1|NA|TRBJ2-5|large
TGCAGTGGGGAAGGGACAGAGACCCAGTACTTC
CSGEGTETQYF
>TRBV20-1|TRBD1|TRBJ2-2|large
TGCAGTGCCCGGACAGGGGACACCGGGGAGCTGTTTTTT
CSARTGDTGELFF